These 24 T cell receptor beta chains were all obtained from the same sample, sequenced in a study of CXCR3-negative and CXCR3-positive naive CD8 T cells. TRB cDNA libraries were made by UMI-labeled 5' RACE. TCRdb reprocessed the 5' RACE reads; each CDR3 protein has one entry and no DNA is given. This repertoire includes about 57,000 distinct CDR3 sequences. Sequenced input: memory CD8+ T cells from blood. These TCRs come from a human donor in good health. Some clones in this sample may be carry-over from other donors' samples.

V usage is TRBV29-1 and J usage is TRBJ2-7; TCRdb lists TRBD2, though no DNA is available to test this call. This CDR3 is built from 14 residues. Looked up from germline, CDR1 is SQVTM and CDR2 is ANQGSEA. The CDR3 sequence: CSVEGLAGVNEQYF.

This rearrangement joins TRBV6-2 or TRBV6-3 to TRBJ2-1; the TRBD1 assignment by TCRdb is unverifiable without DNA. This CDR3 has 17 amino acids. The germline V gene has CDR1 MNHEY and CDR2 SVGEGT. This CDR3 is CASSYSERETFYNEQFF.

The rearrangement joins TRBV7-2 to TRBJ2-1; the D call from TCRdb, TRBD2, cannot be confirmed without DNA. The CDR3 length is 17 residues. The V gene's germline CDR1 is SGHTA and CDR2 FQGNSA. The chain's CDR3 is CASSSRTAGLQYNEQFF.

The chain couples TRBV29-1 to TRBJ2-2. The CDR3 extends over 13 amino acids. Germline assignment: CDR1 SQVTM and CDR2 ANQGSEA. The CDR3 protein is CSVEETGPGELFF.

The chain joins TRBV12-3 or TRBV12-4 to TRBJ2-5; without DNA, the TCRdb call of TRBD2 cannot be checked. The CDR3 consists of 15 residues. CDR3 loop: CASSLLSSGGETQYF.

The chain couples TRBV7-3 to TRBJ1-5; without DNA, the TCRdb call of TRBD1 cannot be checked. The germline CDR1 and CDR2 sequences are SGHTA and FQGTGA. This CDR3 comprises 18 residues. The CDR3 sequence is CATKRRDSKIYSNQPQHF. The complete variable domain, with remaining parts taken from reference TRBV7-3 and TRBJ1-5, reads GAGVSQTPSNKVTEKGKYVELRCDPISGHTALYWYRQSLGQGPEFLIYFQGTGAADDSGLPNDRFFAVRPEGSVSTLKIQRTERGDSAVYLCATKRRDSKIYSNQPQHFGDGTRLSIL.

V is TRBV3-1 and J is TRBJ2-4; TCRdb calls TRBD1, which cannot be checked without DNA. CDR1 is LGHDT and CDR2 is YNNKEL in the germline V gene (reference sequence). The CDR3 contains 16 residues. The CDR3 sequence: CASSHPSGSSKNIQYF.

The chain combines TRBV12-3 or TRBV12-4 with TRBJ2-1; TCRdb outputs TRBD2, but without DNA this stays unchecked. The length of the CDR3 is 14 residues. This chain's CDR3 is CASKAVSSYNEQFF.

The gene calls are TRBV9 and TRBJ1-2; there is no DNA to check the TCRdb D call of TRBD1. CDR1 is SGDLS and CDR2 is YYNGEE in the germline V gene. This CDR3 contains 14 residues. This CDR3 reads CASSEGDRGPGYTF.

The V and J genes are TRBV27 and TRBJ2-7; absent DNA, TCRdb's TRBD1 call cannot be checked. The CDR3 runs to 14 residues. Germline V gives CDR1 MNHEY, CDR2 SMNVEV (reference sequence). The CDR3 reads CASSLQGAPIEQYF.

V gene TRBV27 combines with J gene TRBJ1-6; without DNA, the TCRdb call of TRBD1 cannot be checked. This CDR3 region has 15 residues. The germline CDR1 and CDR2 sequences are MNHEY and SMNVEV (reference sequence). This chain's CDR3 is CASRPYGTENSPLHF.

The rearrangement links TRBV6-4 to TRBJ2-3. This CDR3 contains 14 residues. In germline, CDR1 is MRHNA, CDR2 SNTAGT. The CDR3 spells CASSVSISTDTQYF.

The chain joins TRBV11-3 to TRBJ2-3; as DNA is missing, the TRBD1 call by TCRdb cannot be tested. CDR1 is SGHNT and CDR2 is YENEEA in the germline V gene. The CDR3 extends over 15 amino acids. CDR3 loop: CASSGRIGGGDTQYF.

The genes are TRBV20-1 and TRBJ2-1; absent DNA, TCRdb's TRBD2 call cannot be checked. Germline CDR1 reads DFQATT; CDR2 reads SNEGSKA (reference sequence). The CDR3 covers 16 residues. CDR3 region: CSAKPRGAGVLYEQFF.

The chain is built from TRBV7-9 and TRBJ1-1; TCRdb's D gene call, TRBD1, goes unchecked for lack of DNA. From germline, CDR1 is SEHNR and CDR2 FQNEAQ (reference sequence). This CDR3 contains 13 residues. The CDR3 region is CASSLGRATEAFF.

The V call is TRBV29-1, the J call TRBJ2-7; TCRdb returns TRBD1, unconfirmable since there is no DNA. The V gene's germline CDR1 is SQVTM and CDR2 ANQGSEA. The CDR3 sequence is 13 residues long. CDR3 sequence reads: CSVRTGTLYEQYF.

The chain uses TRBV4-3 and TRBJ2-7. The CDR3 is 14 amino acids. CDR1 LGHNA and CDR2 YSLEER come from the germline V gene. This CDR3 is CASSLTTDSYEQYF.

The rearrangement uses TRBV20-1 and TRBJ1-2. This CDR3 has 13 residues. Germline V gene data show CDR1 as DFQATT and CDR2 as SNEGSKA (reference sequence). The CDR3 region is CSARGSFVDGNTF.

The chain combines TRBV20-1 with TRBJ2-3. The CDR3 sequence is 12 residues long. CDR1 is DFQATT, CDR2 SNEGSKA, per germline (reference sequence). CDR3 loop: CSATTSTDTQYF.

J is TRBJ2-1 and V is TRBV6-4; TCRdb proposes TRBD1, but this gene call is untestable without DNA. The CDR3 extends over 15 amino acids. CDR1 and CDR2 (germline): MRHNA, SNTAGT. The chain's CDR3 is CASSEGGQDYNEQFF.

The rearrangement links TRBV7-3 to TRBJ2-1; lacking DNA, the TRBD2 call made by TCRdb goes unchecked. Germline assignment: CDR1 SGHTA and CDR2 FQGTGA. The CDR3 sequence is 15 residues long. The chain's CDR3 is CASSLGAGGRNEQFF.

The chain carries TRBV12-3 or TRBV12-4 and TRBJ2-1. The CDR3 has 16 amino acids. The CDR3 spells CASSLVIDVSYNEQFF.

V usage is TRBV28 and J usage is TRBJ2-7; TCRdb designates TRBD1, a call that cannot be tested without DNA. From germline, CDR1 is MDHEN and CDR2 SYDVKM. The CDR3 has 13 amino acids. CDR3 region: CASSLDRDYEQYF.

The chain couples TRBV20-1 to TRBJ2-1; TCRdb indicates TRBD1, and absent DNA this call remains unverified. This CDR3 spans 12 amino acids. The germline gives CDR1 DFQATT, CDR2 SNEGSKA (reference sequence). This CDR3 reads CSARDTRVEQFF.